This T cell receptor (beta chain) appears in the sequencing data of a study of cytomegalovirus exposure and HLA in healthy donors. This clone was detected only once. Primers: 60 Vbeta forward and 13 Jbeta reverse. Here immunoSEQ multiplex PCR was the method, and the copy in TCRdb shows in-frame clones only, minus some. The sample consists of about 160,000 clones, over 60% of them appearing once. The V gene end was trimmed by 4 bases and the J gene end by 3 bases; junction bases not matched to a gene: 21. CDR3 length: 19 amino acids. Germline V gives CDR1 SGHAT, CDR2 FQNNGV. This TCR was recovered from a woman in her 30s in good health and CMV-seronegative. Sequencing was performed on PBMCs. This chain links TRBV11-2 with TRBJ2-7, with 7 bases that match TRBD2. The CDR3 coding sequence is TGTGCCAGCAGCTCCCTACTGCGGGACCTGGGCGGGGGAGTCTACGAGCAGTACTTC. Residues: CASSSLLRDLGGGVYEQYF.